This paragraph reports one T cell receptor beta chain. Its antigen is currently unknown. This entry belongs to a study of blood T cells in healthy people across ages. Study details: About one barcoded beta molecule per two T cells was the capture yield of template switching.

This CDR3 comprises 13 residues. Germline CDR1 and CDR2: SNHLY and FYNNEI. Trimming pared 3 bases from V and 2 bases from J, leaving 5 bases between. A second PCR of roughly 7 to 11 cycles used a sample-barcoded 5' primer and a J-beta primer mix. TCRdb analysed the 5' RACE reads with MiXCR anew, one entry per CDR3 protein. Seen here are roughly 830,000 distinct CDR3 sequences, 55% to 65% observed once, and the top ten hold approximately 30%. Findings of the study overall: It was found that TCR beta diversity correlated strongly with the percentage of naive T cells.

The chain joins TRBV2 to TRBJ2-1; no clear D. This clonotype was sampled from a man younger than 45 in good health. The sample comprised blood. CDR3 residues: CASSDETYNEQFF. The DNA of the CDR3 is TGTGCCAGCAGTGACGAGACCTACAATGAGCAGTTCTTC.